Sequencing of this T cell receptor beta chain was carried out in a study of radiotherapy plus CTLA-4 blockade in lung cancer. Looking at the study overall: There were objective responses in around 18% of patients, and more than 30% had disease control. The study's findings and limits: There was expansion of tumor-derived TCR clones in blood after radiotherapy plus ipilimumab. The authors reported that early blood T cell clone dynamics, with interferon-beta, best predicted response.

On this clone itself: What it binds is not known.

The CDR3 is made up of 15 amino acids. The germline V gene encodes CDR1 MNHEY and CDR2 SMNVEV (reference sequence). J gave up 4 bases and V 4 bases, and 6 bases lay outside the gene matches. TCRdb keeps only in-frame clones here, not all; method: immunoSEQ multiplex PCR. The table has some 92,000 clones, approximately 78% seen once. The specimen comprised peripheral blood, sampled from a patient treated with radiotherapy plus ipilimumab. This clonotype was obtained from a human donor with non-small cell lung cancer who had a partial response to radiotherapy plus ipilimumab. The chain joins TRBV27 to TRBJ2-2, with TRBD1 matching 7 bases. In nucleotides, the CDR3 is TGTGCCAGCAGTTCAACAGGGGCTGGCACCGGGGAGCTGTTTTTT. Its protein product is CASSSTGAGTGELFF.